This T cell receptor beta chain was retrieved from a study of immune evolution from preneoplasia to lung adenocarcinoma. This CDR3 is built from 11 residues. Germline V gene lookup returns CDR1 SGHDN and CDR2 FVKESK. V was pared by 4 bases and J by 4 bases, with 4 bases between. Of note for this clone: The antigen remains unidentified.

Whole-study results and caveats: Later-stage lesions seemingly showed higher T cell density and diversity than normal lung. Top clone frequencies peaked in normal lung, apparently declining through invasive adenocarcinoma.

Only in-frame clones appear in the TCRdb table, and some are missing; sequencing was by immunoSEQ multiplex PCR. This sample has 15,000 or so clones, with 85% to 90% found just once. Patient tissue came from resections in Japan or China, 2014–2017. The sequencing sample was made of FFPE lung adenocarcinoma in situ tissue. This TCR was recovered from a donor older than 65 with lung adenocarcinoma. V and J are TRBV14 and TRBJ2-5; D remains ambiguous. CDR3 protein: CASSPGETQYF. DNA of the CDR3: TGTGCCAGCAGCCCGGGAGAGACCCAGTACTTC.